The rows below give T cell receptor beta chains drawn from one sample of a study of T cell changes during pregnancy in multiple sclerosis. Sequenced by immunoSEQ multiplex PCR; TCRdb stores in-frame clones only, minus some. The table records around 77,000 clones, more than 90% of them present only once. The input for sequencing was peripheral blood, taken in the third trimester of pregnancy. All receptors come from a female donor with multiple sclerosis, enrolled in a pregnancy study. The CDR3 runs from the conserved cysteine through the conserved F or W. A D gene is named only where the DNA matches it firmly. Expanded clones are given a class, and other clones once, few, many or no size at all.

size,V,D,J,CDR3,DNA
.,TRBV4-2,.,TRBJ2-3,CASSQEAVRDTQYF,TGTGCCAGCAGCCAAGAGGCGGTCCGGGATACGCAGTATTTT
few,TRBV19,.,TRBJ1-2,CASSILDGSLEYGYTF,TGTGCCAGTAGTATCCTGGACGGGAGCCTTGAATATGGCTACACCTTC
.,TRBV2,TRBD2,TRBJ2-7,CASSEEFSGRLEQYF,TGTGCCAGCAGTGAAGAGTTTAGCGGGAGACTCGAGCAGTACTTC
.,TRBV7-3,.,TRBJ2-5,CASSLGPAQETQYF,TGTGCCAGCAGCTTGGGGCCCGCTCAAGAGACCCAGTACTTC
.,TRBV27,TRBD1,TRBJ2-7,CASSLLGSGQITSYEQYF,TGTGCCAGCAGTTTATTAGGTTCGGGACAGATAACCTCCTACGAGCAGTACTTC
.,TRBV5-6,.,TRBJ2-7,CASSLVDTSYEQYF,TGTGCCAGCAGCTTGGTGGACACTTCCTACGAGCAGTACTTC
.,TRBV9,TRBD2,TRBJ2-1,CASSVRAGGGYNEQFF,TGTGCCAGCAGCGTTCGAGCGGGAGGGGGGTACAATGAGCAGTTCTTC
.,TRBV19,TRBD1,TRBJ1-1,CASSLTGVPEAFF,TGTGCCAGTAGTCTGACAGGGGTCCCTGAAGCTTTCTTT
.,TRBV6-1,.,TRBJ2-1,CASSEVDRYNEQFF,TGTGCCAGCAGTGAAGTCGACAGATACAATGAGCAGTTCTTC
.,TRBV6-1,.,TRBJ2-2,CASSEYFKPWSSGELFF,TGTGCCAGCAGTGAATATTTCAAGCCATGGAGCTCCGGGGAGCTGTTTTTT
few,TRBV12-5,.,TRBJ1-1,CASGFPTGNTEAFF,TGTGCTAGTGGTTTCCCGACAGGGAACACTGAAGCTTTCTTT
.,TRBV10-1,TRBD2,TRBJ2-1,CASSESGAAGANNEQFF,TGCGCCAGCAGTGAGTCGGGTGCGGCGGGAGCTAACAATGAGCAGTTCTTC
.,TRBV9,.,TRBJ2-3,CASSGGRISTDTQYF,TGTGCCAGCAGCGGGGGGCGGATTAGCACAGATACGCAGTATTTT
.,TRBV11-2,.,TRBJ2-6,CASSFWAGTGANVLTF,TGTGCCAGCAGCTTTTGGGCAGGGACTGGGGCCAACGTCCTGACTTTC
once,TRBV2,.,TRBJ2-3,CASRAGIDTQYF,TGTGCCAGCAGAGCAGGGATAGATACGCAGTATTTT
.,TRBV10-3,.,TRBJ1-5,CAISEQGLIPQHF,TGTGCCATCAGTGAGCAGGGGTTGATACCCCAGCATTTT
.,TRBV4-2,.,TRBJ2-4,CASSQDPGLAKNIQYF,TGTGCCAGCAGCCAAGATCCGGGACTAGCCAAAAACATTCAGTACTTC
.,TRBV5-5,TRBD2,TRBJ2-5,CASSPGTIITGTQYF,TGTGCCAGCAGCCCCGGGACTATCATTACGGGGACCCAGTACTTC
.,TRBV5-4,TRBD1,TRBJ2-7,CASSSRTGAYEQYF,TGTGCCAGCAGCTCCAGGACAGGGGCCTACGAGCAGTACTTC
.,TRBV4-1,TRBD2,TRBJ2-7,CASSQDEGLAGARQYF,TGCGCCAGCAGCCAAGACGAGGGACTAGCGGGAGCGAGGCAGTACTTC
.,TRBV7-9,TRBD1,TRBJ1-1,CASSLEGAGEAFF,TGTGCCAGCAGCTTAGAGGGGGCAGGAGAAGCTTTCTTT
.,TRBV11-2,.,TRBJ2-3,CASSFNSDQAGDTQYF,TGTGCCAGCAGCTTTAATAGCGACCAGGCCGGAGATACGCAGTATTTT
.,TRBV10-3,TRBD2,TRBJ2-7,CAISPTSGSNEQYF,TGTGCCATCAGTCCGACTAGCGGGAGTAACGAGCAGTACTTC
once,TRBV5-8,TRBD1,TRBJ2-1,CASSFLRDRGLNEQFF,TGTGCCAGCAGCTTTCTCCGGGACAGGGGTCTAAATGAGCAGTTCTTC
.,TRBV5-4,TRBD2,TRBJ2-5,CASSRSNGGLAGSFETQYF,TGTGCCAGCAGCCGCTCGAACGGAGGACTAGCGGGATCATTCGAGACCCAGTACTTC
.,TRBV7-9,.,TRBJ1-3,CASSLVSTGNTIYF,TGTGCCAGCAGCTTGGTCAGTACTGGAAACACCATATATTTT